The 31 T cell receptor beta chains presented below share a single source sample, sequenced in a study of shared clonotypes between healthy human individuals. The naive CD8 population came from CD45RO-negative cells selected for CCR7, without terminally differentiated effector memory CD45RA+ cells. Produced via immunoSEQ multiplex PCR; TCRdb's table is partial and in-frame only. The repertoire holds about 870,000 clones, over 90% seen once, with around 24% in the top ten. Sequenced material: naive CD8+ T cells sorted from blood. The receptors shown here come from a man in his thirties or forties in good health.

This rearrangement joins TRBV21-1 to TRBJ2-7. TRBV21-1 is tagged as a pseudogene. The CDR3 totals 21 residues. The CDR3 here is CASSKVRPARRGEPYHYEQYF. DNA of the CDR3: TGTGCCAGCAGCAAAGTAAGGCCCGCAAGAAGAGGGGAGCCTTACCACTACGAGCAGTACTTC.

The rearrangement joins TRBV7-8 to TRBJ2-2, with D maybe TRBD1 (6 bases). With 5 bases removed from V and 1 base from J, the gap between germline ends came to 17 bases. CDR1 and CDR2 from the germline V gene are SGHVS and FQNEAQ. This CDR3 contains 17 residues. The CDR3 sequence is CASSEYQTGGNTGELFF. The DNA for the CDR3 is TGTGCCAGCAGCGAATATCAGACAGGTGGGAACACCGGGGAGCTGTTTTTT.

The chain uses TRBV5-5 and TRBJ2-1; 13 bases fit TRBD2. The CDR3 totals 18 residues. Germline CDR1 is SGHKS and CDR2 is YYEKEE (reference sequence). V gave up 2 bases and J gave up 4 bases; unmatched junction bases: 9. The CDR3 nucleotides read TGTGCCAGCAGCTTAGGACTAGCGGGAGCCTCGGCGTACAATGAGCAGTTCTTC. This gives the protein CASSLGLAGASAYNEQFF.

This rearrangement joins TRBV11-2 to TRBJ2-6, with unresolved D. Germline V CDR1 and CDR2: SGHAT, FQNNGV. Between the trimmed V and J ends, which lost 5 bases and 6 bases, there was a span of 17 bases. The CDR3 covers 16 residues. The CDR3 region has the DNA TGTGCCAGCAGCCCGAGAGTGGGGTATGAGGCCAACGTCCTGACTTTC. Its protein is CASSPRVGYEANVLTF.

The chain joins TRBV2 to TRBJ1-3; possibly TRBD1 for D (6 bases). Germline V CDR1 and CDR2: SNHLY, FYNNEI. V was trimmed by 6 bases and J by 1 base, leaving 10 bases between them. The CDR3 runs 14 residues. CDR3 in amino acids: CASSDRQSGNTIYF. The CDR3 DNA is TGTGCCAGCAGCGACAGGCAATCTGGAAACACCATATATTTT.

The chain combines TRBV28 with TRBJ2-6; 8 bases map to TRBD1. The CDR3 consists of 19 residues. Per the germline V gene, CDR1 is MDHEN and CDR2 is SYDVKM. V gave up 5 bases and J gave up 0 bases; unmatched junction bases: 12. The CDR3 DNA is TGTGCCAGCAGTATCCAGGACAGGGCAGCCAGCTCTGGGGCCAACGTCCTGACTTTC. Protein: CASSIQDRAASSGANVLTF.

This clone was observed a handful of times. The genes are TRBV4-1 and TRBJ1-2; unclear D gene. Germline values: CDR1 MGHRA, CDR2 YSYEKL. V was clipped by 0 bases and J by 5 bases, with 13 bases between them. The CDR3 spans 15 residues. Here the CDR3 DNA reads TGCGCCAGCAGCCAAGATCTGAGGGTAGAGTATGGCTACACCTTC. Translating gives CASSQDLRVEYGYTF.

The chain recombines TRBV7-9 with TRBJ2-7, with a tentative D call TRBD1 (5 bases). The germline V gene encodes CDR1 SEHNR and CDR2 FQNEAQ (reference sequence). The CDR3 has 12 amino acids. Trimming took 4 bases from V and 6 from J, leaving 10 bases between them. CDR3 in amino acids: CASSSDTIEQYF. DNA of the CDR3: TGTGCCAGCAGCTCGGACACAATCGAGCAGTACTTC.

The rearrangement links TRBV13 to TRBJ2-2, with unresolved D. V was clipped by 0 bases and J by 4 bases, with 18 bases between them. The CDR3 consists of 18 residues. Per the germline V gene, CDR1 is PRHDT and CDR2 is FYEKMQ (reference sequence). The DNA of the CDR3 is TGTGCCAGCAGCTTAGGACTCGAGCTCCTGGTCGGCACCGGGGAGCTGTTTTTT. As protein: CASSLGLELLVGTGELFF.

This clone was seen just once. This chain connects TRBV5-4 to TRBJ2-7; 10 bases match TRBD1. Germline V lookup: CDR1 SGHNT, CDR2 YYREEE (reference sequence). CDR3 length: 13 amino acids. The ends lost 4 bases at V and 8 bases at J; junction bases unmatched: 6. CDR3 DNA sequence: TGTGCCAGCAGCGCGAGGACAGGGGGTAAGCAGTACTTC. This sequence encodes CASSARTGGKQYF.

The table lists this clone with a count of one. This chain connects TRBV11-3 to TRBJ2-1; no clear D. The germline CDR1 and CDR2 sequences are SGHNT and YENEEA. Trimming stripped 5 bases from V and 5 bases from J, with 13 bases between. CDR3 length: 14 amino acids. The CDR3 protein is CASSPIGLHNEQFF. The CDR3 DNA follows: TGTGCCAGCAGCCCCATCGGGCTCCACAATGAGCAGTTCTTC.

The chain is built from TRBV9 and TRBJ2-7, with 8 bases fitting TRBD2. The CDR3 has 15 residues. Per the germline V gene, CDR1 is SGDLS and CDR2 is YYNGEE. Trimming removed 4 bases from V and 2 bases from J; junction bases left unmatched: 8. CDR3 protein: CASSPETSETYEQYF. The DNA of the CDR3 is TGTGCCAGCAGCCCCGAGACTAGCGAAACCTACGAGCAGTACTTC. Together with reference TRBV9 and TRBJ2-7, the CDR3 gives the full variable domain: DSGVTQTPKHLITATGQRVTLRCSPRSGDLSVYWYQQSLDQGLQFLIQYYNGEERAKGNILERFSAQQFPDLHSELNLSSLELGDSALYFCASSPETSETYEQYFGPGTRLTVT.

This chain connects TRBV5-1 to TRBJ2-3; 10 nucleotides line up with TRBD1. J lost 2 bases, V lost 7 bases, and 16 bases had no gene match. In germline, CDR1 is SGHRS, CDR2 YFSETQ. The length of the CDR3 is 18 residues. The CDR3 DNA is TGCGCCAGCTCCCGCGGACAGGGGGTTTCGCTAGCCACAGATACGCAGTATTTT. It yields the protein CASSRGQGVSLATDTQYF.

The rearrangement links TRBV27 to TRBJ1-2; possible D gene TRBD1, 5 bases. V lost 2 bases to trimming and J lost 5 bases, with 15 bases between them. Germline lookup yields CDR1 MNHEY and CDR2 SMNVEV (reference sequence). The CDR3 length is 15 residues. CDR3 loop: CASSLVRGSPYGYTF. CDR3 nucleotide sequence: TGTGCCAGCAGTTTAGTTAGGGGATCGCCTTATGGCTACACCTTC.

CDR3 bases: TGTGCCACTTTAGGGGTCAGCAATCAGCCCCAGCATTTT. This translates into CATLGVSNQPQHF. The chain has TRBV19 and TRBJ1-5; a weak D match, TRBD1 (5 bases). Germline lookup yields CDR1 LNHDA and CDR2 SQIVND (reference sequence). This CDR3 comprises 13 residues. V was pared by 10 bases and J by 1 base, with 11 bases between.

There are a few counts of this clone. This rearrangement joins TRBV7-9 to TRBJ2-2; the match to TRBD2 covers 10 bases. CDR1 is SEHNR and CDR2 is FQNEAQ in the germline V gene (reference sequence). The ends lost 5 bases at V and 4 bases at J; junction bases unmatched: 7. The CDR3 totals 16 residues. CDR3 nucleotide sequence: TGTGCCAGCAGCCCGCTAGCGGGAGTATCCACCGGGGAGCTGTTTTTT. It yields the protein CASSPLAGVSTGELFF.

CDR3 in DNA: TGTGCCAGCAGCCCTGCGGGCGGGAGAACAGATACGCAGTATTTT. Its protein product is CASSPAGGRTDTQYF. The chain combines TRBV7-9 with TRBJ2-3, with TRBD2 identical over 7 bases. Germline CDR1 and CDR2: SEHNR and FQNEAQ (reference sequence). CDR3 length: 15 amino acids. The V segment lost 5 bases and the J segment 3 bases; nucleotides outside the gene matches: 8. Using reference TRBV7-9 and TRBJ2-3 for the parts outside the CDR3, the full variable domain is DTGVSQNPRHKITKRGQNVTFRCDPISEHNRLYWYRQTLGQGPEFLTYFQNEAQLEKSRLLSDRFSAERPKGSFSTLEIQRTEQGDSAMYLCASSPAGGRTDTQYFGPGTRLTVL.

CDR3: CAISEVWRERGYTF. The CDR3 coding sequence is TGTGCCATCAGTGAGGTCTGGCGGGAGCGCGGCTACACCTTC. The rearrangement uses TRBV10-3 and TRBJ1-2, with D hard to call. Germline loops: CDR1 ENHRY, CDR2 SYGVKD. CDR3 length equals 14 residues. Trimming removed 2 bases from V and 8 bases from J, with 15 bases in between.

There are a few counts of this clone. V usage is TRBV6-4 and J usage is TRBJ2-5; 8 nucleotides match TRBD1. The junction had 4 bases not matched to a gene; V was cut back by 4 bases and J by 3 bases. CDR1 is MRHNA and CDR2 is SNTAGT in the germline V gene. The CDR3 covers 14 residues. The CDR3 region is CASSGPTGEETQYF. In DNA form, the CDR3 reads TGTGCCAGCAGTGGCCCGACAGGGGAAGAGACCCAGTACTTC.

The chain carries TRBV10-3 and TRBJ2-7; 10 bases match TRBD1. The V segment lost 7 bases and the J segment 3 bases; nucleotides outside the gene matches: 9. This CDR3 region has 15 residues. The germline CDR1 and CDR2 sequences are ENHRY and SYGVKD. In nucleotides, the CDR3 is TGTGCCATCAATACAGGACAGGGGGGAAACTACGAGCAGTACTTC. It translates to CAINTGQGGNYEQYF.

This clone has just a few counts. The chain links TRBV5-6 to TRBJ2-7, with 7 bases identical to TRBD2. With V trimmed by 6 bases and J by 3 bases, 3 bases remained unmatched. Germline CDR1 SGHDT, CDR2 YYEEEE. The CDR3 length is 12 residues. CDR3 bases: TGTGCCAGCAACTGGGGGGGCTACGAGCAGTACTTC. Amino acid sequence: CASNWGGYEQYF.

The chain is built from TRBV7-9 and TRBJ2-1, with a tentative D call TRBD2 (6 bases). The CDR3 totals 13 residues. V was shortened by 5 bases and J by 8 bases, with 13 bases between the two germline ends. Per germline, CDR1 SEHNR and CDR2 FQNEAQ (reference sequence). CDR3 sequence (DNA): TGTGCCAGCAGCAAAGGAGGGGTGGATGAGCAGTTCTTC. Translation: CASSKGGVDEQFF.

This clone was found a few times. The chain recombines TRBV4-1 with TRBJ1-1; D is undetermined. Germline V gene lookup returns CDR1 MGHRA and CDR2 YSYEKL. The V end was cut by 0 bases, the J end by 5 bases, with 10 bases between. The CDR3 sequence is 14 residues long. The CDR3 DNA sequence: TGCGCCAGCAGCCAAGAGGCAGCGGGGACTGAAGCTTTCTTT. Translation: CASSQEAAGTEAFF.

V is TRBV23-1 and J is TRBJ2-1, with 7 positions matching TRBD1. TRBV23-1 is noted as an ORF with a role that remains uncertain. This CDR3 region has 12 residues. Germline trimming cut 4 bases from V and 8 bases from J; bases unmatched to any gene: 2. CDR3 sequence (DNA): TGCGCCAGCAGTCGACAGGGCCATGAGCAGTTCTTC. As protein: CASSRQGHEQFF.

The chain links TRBV29-1 to TRBJ2-5; 16 nucleotides agree with TRBD2. Germline V gene sequence: CDR1 SQVTM, CDR2 ANQGSEA. Trimming removed 8 bases from V and 4 bases from J; junction bases left unmatched: 7. The CDR3 runs 15 residues. As DNA, the CDR3 is TGCAGCCTGGGACTAGCGGGAGGGCTGGGAGAGACCCAGTACTTC. This codes for CSLGLAGGLGETQYF.

With regard to this clone: Other DNA sequences in the sample encode the same CDR3. The V and J genes are TRBV7-6 and TRBJ2-7; 12 nucleotides match TRBD2. V gave up 5 bases and J gave up 4 bases; unmatched junction bases: 6. Germline CDR1 is SGHVS and CDR2 is FNYEAQ. CDR3 length: 15 amino acids. The chain's CDR3 is CASSPGLAGSYEQYF. As DNA, the CDR3 is TGTGCCAGCAGCCCAGGACTAGCGGGATCATACGAGCAGTACTTC.

The V and J genes are TRBV9 and TRBJ2-2; 8 positions agree with TRBD2. Germline V gene data show CDR1 as SGDLS and CDR2 as YYNGEE. This CDR3 has 14 amino acids. The trim removed 3 bases at V and 5 bases at J, leaving 3 bases unmatched. The CDR3 protein is CASSAGGRTGELFF. CDR3 coding DNA: TGTGCCAGCAGCGCGGGAGGGAGGACCGGGGAGCTGTTTTTT.

V gene TRBV2 combines with J gene TRBJ2-7, with a tentative D call TRBD2 (6 bases). Germline V gives CDR1 SNHLY, CDR2 FYNNEI. V lost 7 bases to trimming and J lost 3 bases, with 16 bases between them. The CDR3 extends over 14 amino acids. CDR3 residues: CASIGEAPLYEQYF. The CDR3 nucleotides read TGTGCCAGCATTGGGGAGGCCCCCCTCTACGAGCAGTACTTC.

The chain uses TRBV29-1 and TRBJ2-4; 7 bases map to TRBD2. With 0 bases clipped from V and 0 bases from J, the junction kept 8 bases outside the gene matches. This CDR3 is 17 amino acids long. Germline CDR1 and CDR2: SQVTM and ANQGSEA. The CDR3 reads CSVEDHGGSLAKNIQYF. Written as DNA, the CDR3 is TGCAGCGTTGAAGATCACGGCGGGAGTCTAGCCAAAAACATTCAGTACTTC.

The chain uses TRBV5-1 and TRBJ2-1, with 11 nucleotides matching TRBD1. Germline V CDR1 and CDR2: SGHRS, YFSETQ. The CDR3 sequence is 16 residues long. With 3 bases clipped from V and 5 bases from J, the junction kept 7 bases outside the gene matches. CDR3 nucleotides: TGCGCCAGCAGCTCCGGGACAGGGGGGTCCCACAATGAGCAGTTCTTC. This translates into CASSSGTGGSHNEQFF.

This chain links TRBV28 with TRBJ2-3; possible D gene TRBD2, 6 bases. The V and J ends lost 2 bases and 1 base respectively, with 19 bases between them. The CDR3 loop spans 18 amino acids. CDR1 MDHEN and CDR2 SYDVKM come from the germline V gene. CDR3 nucleotides: TGTGCCAGCAGTTTAAACCAACTGGAGGGGCCTCGCACAGATACGCAGTATTTT. Its protein product is CASSLNQLEGPRTDTQYF.